Given below is one T cell receptor beta chain in context. Its antigen specificity is not known. No much larger clone is present one base from it, and per-base qualities are unavailable. The sample comes from a study of blood T cell repertoires in COVID-19 (TCRdb year 2020). With respect to the entire study: Samples covering the acute and convalescent phases of COVID-19 were provided by collaborators in the United States, Italy and Spain. The repertoires were released in a freely available public database meant as a resource for research on the immune response to SARS-CoV-2. The material from the prospective study consisted of cDNA or gDNA derived from T cells, B-cell-depleted T cells, or PBMCs. The samples were drawn from the first 160 participants of the ongoing ImmuneRACE study and from over a thousand subjects provided by 6 global collaborators. Where available, HLA class I and class II types were taken from metadata supplied by the sample provider and were not determined by assay-based typing. Deeply sampled blood TCRbeta repertoires from subjects exposed to, actively infected with, or recovered from COVID-19 were included in the dataset. Nearly every sample came with metadata listing a de-identified subject ID, COVID-19 status, age in years and sex. Points the paper makes about the study in general: The quantity of clinical and demographic metadata differed by source and by participant and was supplied without curation.

TCRbeta CDR3 regions were amplified from genomic DNA by means of the immunoSEQ Assay, a bias-controlled multiplex PCR. In the original analysis: Nucleated cell counts per sample were estimated from amplification of reference gene primers within the assay. Sequence reads were collapsed and filtered to measure the absolute abundance of every unique TCRbeta CDR3 rearrangement. For each sample, productive Simpson clonality was calculated as the square root of Simpson's diversity index over productive rearrangements. TCRdb holds this immuneACCESS table with in-frame rearrangements only. Some clones are missing; in checked studies, unresolved V genes explain under half, and the rest has no known cause. V and J calls and clone size are given by that table; D and trimming were obtained from the DNA. A total of some 190,000 clones appear in this sample, 65% to 85% of them only once. The leading ten clones occupy 3.5% to 4.5% of the sample.

For this chain, trimming is 6 bases at the V end and 5 bases at the J end, and the number of junction bases without a gene match is 5. Sequences LGHNT (CDR1) and FRNRAP (CDR2) are obtained from the germline V gene. The CDR3 numbers 14 residues from cysteine through phenylalanine. The sequence is cut down to CDR3 DNA, 42 bases in frame from base 1. Participants in the prospective study were aged roughly 18 to 100 years, lived in 20 to 25 United States geographic areas, and enrolled through a virtual design. To assign participants to cohorts, the prospective study relied on clinical history that participants themselves reported in a screening survey and a study questionnaire. Each participant in the prospective study had whole blood, serum and a nasopharyngeal or oropharyngeal swab collected by mobile phlebotomists. Over a roughly 2-month period, participants in the prospective study had the option of providing additional blood draws and questionnaires. Prospective study blood samples were shipped either frozen or at room temperature before DNA extraction.

The material sequenced was PBMCs or T cells enriched from blood (not recorded which). The clonotype was recovered from a man aged 25-45 years with acute COVID-19. Rearrangement joined TRBV12-5 to TRBJ2-2, with TRBD1 matching 8 junction bases. The DNA sequence is TGTGCTAGTGGAACAGGGGGTGGGACCGGGGAGCTGTTTTTT. Its protein reads: CASGTGGGTGELFF.